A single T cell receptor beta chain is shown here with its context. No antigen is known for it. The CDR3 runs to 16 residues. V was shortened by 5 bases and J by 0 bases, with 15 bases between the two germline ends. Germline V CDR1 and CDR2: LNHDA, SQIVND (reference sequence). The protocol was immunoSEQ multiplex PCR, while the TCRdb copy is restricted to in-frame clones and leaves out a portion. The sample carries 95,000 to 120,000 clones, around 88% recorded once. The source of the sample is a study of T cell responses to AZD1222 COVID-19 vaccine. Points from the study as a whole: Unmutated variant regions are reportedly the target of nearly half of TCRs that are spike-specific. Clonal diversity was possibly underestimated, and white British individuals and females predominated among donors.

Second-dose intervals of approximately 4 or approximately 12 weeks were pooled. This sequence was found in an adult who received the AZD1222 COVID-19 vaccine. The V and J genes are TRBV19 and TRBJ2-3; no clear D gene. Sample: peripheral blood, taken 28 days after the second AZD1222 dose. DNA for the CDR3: TGTGCCAGTAGTGGAAGAGACGTTGCTAGCACAGATACGCAGTATTTT. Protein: CASSGRDVASTDTQYF.